These T cell receptor beta chains were read from a single sample in a study of cytomegalovirus exposure and HLA in healthy donors. Sequencing was performed with immunoSEQ multiplex PCR; in TCRdb, only in-frame clones are kept and a portion is missing. The sample carries under 200,000 clones, roughly nine tenths recorded once. Source material: PBMCs. The receptor set was obtained from a woman aged 25 to 39 in good health and CMV-seronegative. The CDR3 runs from the conserved cysteine through the conserved F or W. The D gene is left open where the match is weak. The listing skips clone size in some rows; elsewhere it reads once, few, many or a size class.

>TRBJ1-1|.|.|TRBV29-1
CSVEVQMNTEAFF
TGCAGCGTTGAAGTGCAGATGAACACTGAAGCTTTCTTT
>TRBJ1-2|.|few|TRBV27
CASSLTTGDYGYTF
TGTGCCAGCAGTTTAACGACAGGTGACTATGGCTACACCTTC
>TRBJ2-7|.|.|TRBV6-1
CASSLKRFTYEQYF
TGTGCCAGCAGTCTTAAGAGGTTTACCTACGAGCAGTACTTC
>TRBJ2-7|.|.|TRBV10-3
CAISESGGGYKQYF
TGTGCCATCAGTGAGTCAGGGGGTGGCTATAAGCAGTACTTC
>TRBJ1-1|TRBD1|.|TRBV7-9
CASSLFPGQGASEAFF
TGTGCCAGCAGCTTGTTTCCGGGACAGGGGGCGTCAGAAGCTTTCTTT
>TRBJ2-1|.|.|TRBV11-2
CASSLDFSYNEQFF
TGTGCCAGCAGCTTAGACTTCTCCTACAATGAGCAGTTCTTC
>TRBJ2-1|TRBD2|.|TRBV29-1
CSVEGTSGGDNEQFF
TGCAGCGTTGAGGGAACCAGCGGGGGGGACAATGAGCAGTTCTTC
>TRBJ1-2|TRBD1|.|TRBV18
CASSPDRGLNYGYTF
TGTGCCAGCTCACCAGACAGGGGGCTGAACTATGGCTACACCTTC
>TRBJ2-2|TRBD2|.|TRBV18
CASSPTGGITGELFF
TGTGCCAGCTCACCAACGGGAGGGATAACCGGGGAGCTGTTTTTT
>TRBJ2-1|TRBD2|.|TRBV27
CASSSLIAGVLNEQFF
TGTGCCAGCAGTTCCCTTATAGCGGGAGTGTTGAATGAGCAGTTCTTC
>TRBJ1-2|.|.|TRBV7-2
CASSVNGHGYTF
TGTGCCAGCAGCGTTAATGGGCATGGCTACACCTTC
>TRBJ2-2|.|.|TRBV9
CAGRAGGVNTGELFF
TGTGCCGGCCGAGCCGGGGGAGTGAACACCGGGGAGCTGTTTTTT
>TRBJ2-3|.|.|TRBV12-5
CASGLAGQGTDTQYF
TGTGCTAGTGGTCTGGCGGGACAAGGCACAGATACGCAGTATTTT
>TRBJ2-3|TRBD2|.|TRBV5-6
CASSFRGVLRTDTQYF
TGTGCCAGCAGCTTCCGGGGGGTCCTACGGACAGATACGCAGTATTTT
>TRBJ1-1|.|.|TRBV6-5
CASGGRVSIQAFF
TGTGCCAGCGGGGGCAGGGTGTCTATACAAGCTTTCTTT
>TRBJ1-6|TRBD1|.|TRBV19
CASSWTRGTANRSGSPLHF
TGTGCCAGTAGTTGGACTCGCGGGACAGCCAATAGGTCAGGTTCACCCCTCCACTTT
>TRBJ1-5|TRBD1|.|TRBV27
CASSPNTGGNQPQHF
TGTGCCAGCAGTCCCAACACAGGGGGCAATCAGCCCCAGCATTTT
>TRBJ1-2|.|.|TRBV6-1
CASSEVSAVRGYTF
TGTGCCAGCAGTGAAGTGAGCGCCGTCAGAGGCTACACCTTC
>TRBJ2-3|TRBD1|.|TRBV7-3
CASSDRASQWQYF
TGTGCCAGCAGCGACAGGGCCAGCCAATGGCAGTATTTT
>TRBJ2-7|TRBD2|.|TRBV6-4
CASSVAGGGEQYF
TGTGCCAGCAGTGTTGCCGGGGGAGGGGAGCAGTACTTC
>TRBJ2-5|.|.|TRBV29-1
CSVSRDQETQYF
TGCAGCGTTAGCCGGGACCAAGAGACCCAGTACTTC
>TRBJ2-2|.|.|TRBV30
CAWVSTGELFF
TGTGCCTGGGTGTCGACCGGGGAGCTGTTTTTT
>TRBJ1-2|TRBD1|.|TRBV29-1
CSTQTGGGYTF
TGCAGCACCCAGACAGGGGGCGGCTACACCTTC
>TRBJ2-1|TRBD2|.|TRBV11-2
CASSYGLADALINEQFF
TGTGCCAGCAGCTATGGACTAGCGGATGCGTTAATCAATGAGCAGTTCTTC
>TRBJ1-2|.|.|TRBV21-1
CARGHGRDPSGYGYTF
TGTGCCAGGGGGCATGGCAGGGATCCTTCGGGCTATGGCTACACCTTC
>TRBJ2-7|TRBD1|.|TRBV6-1
CASSVQGSMGEQYF
TGTGCCAGCAGTGTACAGGGGTCGATGGGCGAGCAGTACTTC
>TRBJ2-7|TRBD2|.|TRBV5-1
CASSLASPSGRATYEQYF
TGCGCCAGCAGCTTGGCCTCCCCTAGCGGGAGGGCTACCTACGAGCAGTACTTC
>TRBJ2-1|.|few|TRBV10-1
CASSRRASSYNEQFF
TGCGCCAGCTCTCGGCGGGCCAGCTCCTACAATGAGCAGTTCTTC
>TRBJ1-6|.|.|TRBV6-7
CASSYGPPGANSPLHF
TGTGCCAGCAGTTACGGGCCGCCAGGGGCAAATTCCCCCCTCCACTTT
>TRBJ1-1|.|.|TRBV30
CAHGGEGRMPEAFF
TGTGCCCACGGAGGGGAGGGGAGAATGCCTGAAGCTTTCTTT
>TRBJ2-2|.|.|TRBV7-3
CASAHGDTGELFF
TGTGCCAGCGCCCACGGGGACACCGGGGAGCTGTTTTTT
>TRBJ2-7|.|.|TRBV20-1
CSVTFPYEQYF
TGCAGCGTCACGTTCCCCTACGAGCAGTACTTC
>TRBJ2-5|TRBD1|.|TRBV27
CASSLSRGKTQYF
TGTGCCAGCAGTTTATCCAGGGGGAAGACCCAGTACTTC
>TRBJ1-1|TRBD1|.|TRBV27
CASRRTGAGTEAFF
TGTGCCAGCAGGCGCACAGGGGCGGGCACTGAAGCTTTCTTT
>TRBJ2-7|TRBD2|once|TRBV28
CASSPSSSGNTYEQYF
TGTGCCAGCAGTCCGAGTTCTAGCGGGAATACCTACGAGCAGTACTTC
>TRBJ2-1|TRBD2|.|TRBV5-1
CASSPGLAGRDEQFF
TGCGCCAGCAGCCCGGGACTAGCGGGAAGGGACGAGCAGTTCTTC
>TRBJ1-2|.|once|TRBV6-1
CASHYSASNYGYTF
TGTGCCAGTCACTACTCTGCTTCTAACTATGGCTACACCTTC
>TRBJ2-7|TRBD2|.|TRBV19
CASSIGTSGYEQYF
TGTGCCAGTAGTATCGGGACTAGCGGCTACGAGCAGTACTTC
>TRBJ1-5|TRBD1|.|TRBV6-1
CASDRGNQPQHF
TGTGCCAGCGACAGGGGCAATCAGCCCCAGCATTTT
>TRBJ2-2|.|.|TRBV6-6
CASRGAITGELFF
TGTGCCAGCAGGGGGGCCATAACCGGGGAGCTGTTTTTT
>TRBJ2-7|.|.|TRBV19
CATSYGSPSSYEQYF
TGTGCCACCAGCTATGGGAGCCCCAGCTCCTACGAGCAGTACTTC
>TRBJ2-1|TRBD2|.|TRBV19
CASRGLAGVINEQFF
TGTGCCAGTAGAGGGCTAGCGGGAGTCATCAATGAGCAGTTCTTC